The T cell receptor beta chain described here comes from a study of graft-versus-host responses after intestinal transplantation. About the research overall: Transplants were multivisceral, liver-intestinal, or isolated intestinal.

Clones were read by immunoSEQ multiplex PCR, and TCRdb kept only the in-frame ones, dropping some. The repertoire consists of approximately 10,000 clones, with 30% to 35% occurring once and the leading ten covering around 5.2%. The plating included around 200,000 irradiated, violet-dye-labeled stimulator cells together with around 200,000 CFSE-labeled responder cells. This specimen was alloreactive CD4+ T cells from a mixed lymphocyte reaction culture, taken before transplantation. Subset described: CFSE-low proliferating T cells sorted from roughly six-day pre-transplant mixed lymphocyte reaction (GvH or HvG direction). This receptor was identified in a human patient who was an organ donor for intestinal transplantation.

CDR3 loop: CASASLQGYQPQHF. DNA of the CDR3: TGTGCCAGCGCAAGTTTACAGGGTTATCAGCCCCAGCATTTT. The J gene is TRBJ1-5, the V gene TRBV6-1, with D possibly being TRBD1 (6 bases). CDR1 MNHNS and CDR2 SASEGT come from the germline V gene. The germline V and J ends were trimmed by 8 bases and 5 bases, with 16 bases remaining between them. CDR3 length equals 14 residues.